This T cell receptor beta chain was profiled in a study of blood T cells in healthy people across ages. This clonotype was recorded only once. This CDR3 is 15 amino acids long. Looked up from germline, CDR1 is SGHVS and CDR2 is FNYEAQ. V was clipped by 5 bases and J by 3 bases, with 14 bases between them. Sample-barcoded 5' priming and a J-beta primer mix drove a second PCR of roughly 6 to 12 cycles. One entry per CDR3 protein, called by TCRdb with MiXCR from the 5' RACE reads. The sample holds around 1,800,000 distinct CDR3 sequences, roughly two fifths seen once. The material sequenced was blood. The source is a human donor in good health. The chain employs TRBV7-6 and TRBJ2-1, with D tentatively TRBD1 (5 bases). The CDR3 region is CASSPLYRSYNEQFF. The CDR3 DNA is TGTGCCAGCAGCCCGCTGTACAGGAGCTACAATGAGCAGTTCTTC.